This T cell receptor (beta chain) was identified during a study of CD8+ T cells in alopecia areata. V lost 8 bases to trimming and J lost 5 bases, with 16 bases between them. The germline V gene encodes CDR1 MNHNS and CDR2 SASEGT. This CDR3 is built from 14 residues. Sequencing relied on a cDNA template that was reverse transcribed from extracted RNA. Measured with immunoSEQ multiplex PCR; TCRdb has only the in-frame clones, and not every one. The sample contains 150,000 or so clones, about 90% of which appear only once. Whole-study findings and limits: Higher clonality was seen in lesional scalp than in normal scalp, especially in alopecia totalis/universalis.

A remark on this clone: Antigen specificity is unknown.

The chain employs TRBV6-1 and TRBJ2-1; weak D call: TRBD1 (5 bases). This TCR derives from a human donor with alopecia areata. Sequencing was performed on CD8+ T cells sorted from blood, taken at week 0. CDR3 amino acids: CASGQGPGDNEQFF. The DNA for the CDR3 is TGTGCCAGCGGGCAGGGCCCTGGGGACAATGAGCAGTTCTTC.